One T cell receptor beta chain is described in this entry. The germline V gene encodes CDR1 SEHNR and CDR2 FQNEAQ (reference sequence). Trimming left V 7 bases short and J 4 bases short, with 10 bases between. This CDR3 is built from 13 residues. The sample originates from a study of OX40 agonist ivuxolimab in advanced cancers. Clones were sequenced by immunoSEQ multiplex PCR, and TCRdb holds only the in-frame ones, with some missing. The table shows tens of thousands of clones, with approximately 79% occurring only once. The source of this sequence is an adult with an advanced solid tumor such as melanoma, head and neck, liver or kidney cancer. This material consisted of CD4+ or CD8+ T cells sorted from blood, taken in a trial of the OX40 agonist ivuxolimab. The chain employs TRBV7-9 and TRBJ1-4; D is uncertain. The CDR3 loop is CASMNGINEKLFF. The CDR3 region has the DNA TGTGCCAGCATGAACGGAATTAATGAAAAACTGTTTTTT.